This is a list of T cell receptor beta chains from one sample in a study of blood T cell repertoires in COVID-19. Profiling relied on immunoSEQ multiplex PCR, and the TCRdb table lists in-frame clones only, not all of them. The data contain 200,000 to 300,000 clones, around nine tenths of them singletons. The sample taken for sequencing was peripheral blood. The receptors shown here come from a woman aged 60-75 years who had recovered from COVID-19. Both conserved end residues are part of each CDR3. The D gene is left open where the match is weak. Rows may omit the clone size; those that give it use once, few, many or a size class.

>few|TRBJ2-1|TRBV4-1|TRBD2
CASSQTGLGYNEQFF
TGCGCCAGCAGCCAGACGGGACTAGGGTACAATGAGCAGTTCTTC
>.|TRBJ2-7|TRBV11-2|TRBD1
CASSVPGQGRRSYEQYF
TGTGCCAGCAGCGTACCGGGACAGGGTCGTCGTTCCTACGAGCAGTACTTC
>few|TRBJ2-3|TRBV7-2|TRBD2
CASSERGVYTDTQYF
TGTGCCAGCAGCGAGCGGGGGGTCTACACAGATACGCAGTATTTT
>.|TRBJ2-2|TRBV5-1|.
CASSLDTGGSLRELFF
TGCGCCAGCAGCCTTGACACGGGGGGCTCATTGCGGGAGCTGTTTTTT
>.|TRBJ1-6|TRBV28|.
CASSWLSRNGSPLHF
TGTGCCAGCAGTTGGTTGTCTAGAAATGGATCACCCCTCCACTTT
>.|TRBJ1-4|TRBV7-3|TRBD1
CASSLTGGGEKLFF
TGTGCCAGCAGCTTAACAGGGGGCGGCGAAAAACTGTTTTTT
>.|TRBJ2-5|TRBV19|TRBD1
CASSSDRGRETQYF
TGTGCCAGTAGCAGTGACAGGGGGCGAGAGACCCAGTACTTC
>.|TRBJ2-3|TRBV7-2|TRBD2
CASSLEGLAGGTDTQYF
TGTGCCAGCAGCTTAGAAGGACTAGCGGGGGGCACGGATACGCAGTATTTT
>.|TRBJ2-1|TRBV2|TRBD2
CASRVSGGSYNEQFF
TGTGCCAGCAGGGTTAGCGGGGGTTCCTACAATGAGCAGTTCTTC
>.|TRBJ1-5|TRBV28|TRBD1
CASTSGGYQPQHF
TGTGCCAGCACATCAGGGGGCTATCAGCCCCAGCATTTT
>.|TRBJ2-1|TRBV28|TRBD2
CASSLESGGVSYNEQFF
TGTGCCAGCAGTTTAGAGAGCGGGGGGGTTTCCTACAATGAGCAGTTCTTC
>once|TRBJ2-3|TRBV5-1|.
CASSLGTSRWDTQYF
TGCGCCAGCAGCTTGGGCACCTCGCGTTGGGATACGCAGTATTTT
>.|TRBJ1-5|TRBV9|TRBD1
CASSLGQGDQPQHF
TGTGCCAGCAGCCTAGGGCAGGGGGATCAGCCCCAGCATTTT
>.|TRBJ2-3|TRBV10-2|.
CASNPRTSDTQYF
TGCGCCAGCAACCCTAGAACCTCAGATACGCAGTATTTT
>.|TRBJ1-4|TRBV5-1|TRBD1
CASSSTGEDEKLFF
TGCGCCAGCAGCTCGACAGGGGAGGATGAAAAACTGTTTTTT
>.|TRBJ1-1|TRBV15|.
CATSFDTEAFF
TGTGCCACCAGTTTCGACACTGAAGCTTTCTTT
>.|TRBJ1-4|TRBV10-3|TRBD1
CAISPQTGTEKLFF
TGTGCCATCAGTCCTCAGACAGGGACTGAAAAACTGTTTTTT
>.|TRBJ2-3|TRBV13|TRBD2
CASSLAAGVSTDTQYF
TGTGCCAGCAGCTTAGCAGCGGGAGTTAGCACAGATACGCAGTATTTT
>.|TRBJ1-6|TRBV13|.
CASSLGELAYNSPLHF
TGTGCCAGCAGCTTAGGGGAGTTAGCCTATAATTCACCCCTCCACTTT
>.|TRBJ1-1|TRBV20-1|.
CSAHEDFRAFF
TGCAGTGCCCATGAAGACTTCAGAGCTTTCTTT
>.|TRBJ1-2|TRBV19|.
CASDRTATSLGDYTF
TGTGCCAGTGACCGGACTGCAACGTCTCTAGGTGACTACACCTTC
>.|TRBJ2-7|TRBV7-2|.
CASSAAQGTYEQYF
TGTGCCAGCAGCGCTGCCCAGGGGACCTACGAGCAGTACTTC
>.|TRBJ2-2|TRBV5-1|.
CASSGQGNTGELFF
TGCGCCAGCAGCGGACAAGGGAACACCGGGGAGCTGTTTTTT
>.|TRBJ2-3|TRBV4-2|TRBD2
CASSHTSGSTDTQYF
TGTGCCAGCAGCCATACTAGCGGATCTACAGATACGCAGTATTTT
>.|TRBJ2-1|TRBV13|TRBD2
CASTRTRDYNEQFF
TGTGCCAGCACCAGGACTAGGGATTACAATGAGCAGTTCTTC
>few|TRBJ1-1|TRBV6-1|.
CASSEGSYSNTEAFF
TGTGCCAGCAGTGAAGGCTCTTATAGTAACACTGAAGCTTTCTTT
>.|TRBJ2-5|TRBV24-1|TRBD2
CATSDPTSGQETQYF
TGTGCCACCAGTGATCCGACTAGCGGCCAAGAGACCCAGTACTTC
>.|TRBJ1-2|TRBV7-2|.
CASSLWTEVKGYTF
TGTGCCAGCAGCTTATGGACGGAGGTGAAAGGCTACACCTTC